The 20 T cell receptor beta chains listed next were all sequenced from one sample in a study of cytomegalovirus exposure and HLA in healthy donors. The PCR had 60 Vbeta and 13 Jbeta primers. Sequencing used immunoSEQ multiplex PCR; TCRdb keeps in-frame clones, though not all of them. The data show 100,000 to 120,000 clones, with around 79% seen just once and 1% to 1.5% held by the top ten. Sequenced input: PBMCs. All receptors come from a woman between 25 and 40 years old in good health and CMV-seronegative.

This chain uses TRBV28 with TRBJ1-2; 9 nucleotides match TRBD1. This CDR3 region has 13 residues. Germline trimming cut 3 bases from V and 7 bases from J; bases unmatched to any gene: 3. Per germline, CDR1 MDHEN and CDR2 SYDVKM. CDR3 sequence reads: CASSFLDRGGYTF. In nucleotides, the CDR3 is TGTGCCAGCAGTTTCTTGGACAGGGGTGGCTACACCTTC.

This chain connects TRBV5-4 to TRBJ1-2, with 7 bases fitting TRBD1. V shed 4 bases, J shed 8 bases, and the junction held 5 bases outside the gene matches. Germline V gene lookup returns CDR1 SGHNT and CDR2 YYREEE (reference sequence). The CDR3 totals 12 residues. The CDR3 here is CASSIDRDGYTF. CDR3 DNA sequence: TGTGCCAGCAGCATAGACAGGGACGGCTACACCTTC. The full variable domain, its missing parts supplied by reference TRBV5-4 and TRBJ1-2, is ETGVTQSPTHLIKTRGQQVTLRCSSQSGHNTVSWYQQALGQGPQFIFQYYREEENGRGNFPPRFSGLQFPNYSSELNVNALELDDSALYLCASSIDRDGYTFGSGTRLTVV.

The chain combines TRBV28 with TRBJ1-1, with 8 positions matching TRBD1. The V and J ends lost 5 bases and 4 bases, in that order; junction bases with no gene match: 18. Germline assignment: CDR1 MDHEN and CDR2 SYDVKM. This CDR3 spans 18 amino acids. CDR3 bases: TGTGCCAGCAGTCCCCTAGGTCCCGGGACAGGAGGCGCCACTGAAGCTTTCTTT. It specifies CASSPLGPGTGGATEAFF.

The CDR3 bases are TGTGCCTGGAGTGTTGGCAATTCACCCCTCCACTTT. Encoded protein: CAWSVGNSPLHF. The genes are TRBV30 and TRBJ1-6; D is ambiguous. Germline values: CDR1 GTSNPN, CDR2 SVGIG (reference sequence). The length of the CDR3 is 12 residues. Deletions cut 0 bases from V and 7 bases from J, with 4 bases between.

The V call is TRBV7-6, the J call TRBJ2-4; 9 nucleotides match TRBD1. The CDR3 covers 16 residues. CDR1 is SGHVS, CDR2 FNYEAQ, per germline. The junction had 5 bases not matched to a gene; V was cut back by 1 base and J by 4 bases. The CDR3 nucleotides are TGTGCCAGCAGCTTAGTACCAGGACAGGGGAAAAACATTCAGTACTTC. Translating gives CASSLVPGQGKNIQYF. Full variable domain (rest looked up from reference TRBV7-6 and TRBJ2-4): GAGVSQSPRYKVTKRGQDVALRCDPISGHVSLYWYRQALGQGPEFLTYFNYEAQQDKSGLPNDRFSAERPEGSISTLTIQRTEQRDSAMYRCASSLVPGQGKNIQYFGAGTRLSVL.

The gene calls are TRBV5-1 and TRBJ2-5; D gene ambiguous. Trimming took 1 base from V and 5 from J, leaving 9 bases between them. Germline CDR1 and CDR2: SGHRS and YFSETQ. The CDR3 extends over 13 amino acids. CDR3 sequence (DNA): TGCGCCAGCAGCTTGACACATCAGGAGACCCAGTACTTC. Protein sequence: CASSLTHQETQYF.

The rearrangement uses TRBV13 and TRBJ2-3; 9 nucleotides agree with TRBD2. The CDR3 has 16 residues. Germline assignment: CDR1 PRHDT and CDR2 FYEKMQ (reference sequence). Germline trimming cut 2 bases from V and 2 bases from J; bases unmatched to any gene: 5. As DNA, the CDR3 is TGTGCCAGCAGCTTATATAGCGGGAGCCCCACAGATACGCAGTATTTT. Amino acids: CASSLYSGSPTDTQYF.

The chain carries TRBV6-5 and TRBJ1-2; 7 positions match TRBD1. V trimming: 0 bases; J trimming: 7 bases; junction bases outside the gene matches: 5. Germline assignment: CDR1 MNHEY and CDR2 SVGAGI. This CDR3 contains 14 residues. This chain's CDR3 is CASSYSEGALGYTF. CDR3 sequence (DNA): TGTGCCAGCAGTTACTCGGAGGGGGCGCTTGGCTACACCTTC.

V and J are TRBV5-6 and TRBJ1-5; the D is unclear. The CDR3 spans 15 residues. Germline V gives CDR1 SGHDT, CDR2 YYEEEE. Trimming took 4 bases from V and 0 from J, leaving 11 bases between them. For the CDR3, the DNA is TGTGCCAGCAGCCCCGGACTGTATAGCAATCAGCCCCAGCATTTT. It translates to CASSPGLYSNQPQHF.

This clone was found once. CDR3 protein: CASSLDRGQETQYF. The CDR3 coding sequence is TGTGCCAGCAGCCTGGACAGGGGGCAAGAGACCCAGTACTTC. This chain connects TRBV7-8 to TRBJ2-5; TRBD1 agrees at 10 bases. Germline loops: CDR1 SGHVS, CDR2 FQNEAQ. The CDR3 runs to 14 residues. The V and J ends lost 5 bases and 2 bases, in that order; junction bases with no gene match: 2.

The rearrangement joins TRBV6-6 to TRBJ1-4, with 9 bases identical to TRBD1. Germline CDR1 MNHNY, CDR2 SVGAGI (reference sequence). Trimming removed 6 bases from V and 4 bases from J; junction bases left unmatched: 9. The CDR3 runs to 16 residues. The CDR3 DNA reads TGTGCCAGCAGCCTCTCCCCGGGACAGGGTAATGAAAAACTGTTTTTT. Its protein is CASSLSPGQGNEKLFF.

The chain joins TRBV9 to TRBJ2-7; 8 bases are shared with TRBD1. Per the germline V gene, CDR1 is SGDLS and CDR2 is YYNGEE. This CDR3 spans 13 amino acids. After removal of 7 bases from V and 3 bases from J, the junction contained 6 bases not matched to a gene. CDR3 bases: TGTGCCAGCGCCCAGGGGGCACACTACGAGCAGTACTTC. This sequence encodes CASAQGAHYEQYF.

The chain has TRBV7-6 and TRBJ1-4, with 10 positions matching TRBD1. CDR1 and CDR2 (germline): SGHVS, FNYEAQ. The CDR3 is made up of 16 amino acids. V gave up 4 bases and J gave up 5 bases; unmatched junction bases: 7. CDR3 bases: TGTGCCAGCAGCTCGACCGGACAGGGGGGAAATGAAAAACTGTTTTTT. Protein: CASSSTGQGGNEKLFF.

The V and J genes are TRBV30 and TRBJ1-1, with 9 bases lining up with TRBD1. Per the germline V gene, CDR1 is GTSNPN and CDR2 is SVGIG (reference sequence). This CDR3 comprises 13 residues. V lost 4 bases to trimming and J lost 4 bases; unmatched junction nucleotides: 4. The CDR3 protein is CAWTADRGTEAFF. CDR3 bases: TGTGCCTGGACCGCGGACAGGGGCACTGAAGCTTTCTTT.

The chain carries TRBV5-8 and TRBJ1-6, with TRBD1 as a possible D gene (6 bases). Trimming removed 2 bases from V and 2 bases from J, with 11 bases in between. Germline-derived CDR1 and CDR2 are SGHTS and YDEGEE. CDR3 length: 16 residues. The CDR3 nucleotides read TGTGCCAGCAGCTTTTATCAGGGGACCTATAATTCACCCCTCCACTTT. Translation: CASSFYQGTYNSPLHF.

The chain employs TRBV5-1 and TRBJ2-1, with a possible D match to TRBD2 (5 bases). CDR1 is SGHRS, CDR2 YFSETQ, per germline. There are 15 residues in the CDR3. Trimming stripped 4 bases from V and 0 bases from J, with 11 bases between. CDR3 sequence: CASSTDGDSYNEQFF. CDR3 nucleotide sequence: TGCGCCAGCAGCACCGACGGGGACTCCTACAATGAGCAGTTCTTC.

The rearrangement links TRBV15 to TRBJ1-4; possible D gene TRBD1, 5 bases. The germline gives CDR1 LNHNV, CDR2 YYDKDF (reference sequence). The CDR3 length is 14 residues. V was cut by 1 base and J by 5 bases, with 8 bases left in between. This CDR3 reads CATSRAGVNEKLFF. The CDR3 region has the DNA TGTGCCACCAGCAGAGCGGGGGTGAATGAAAAACTGTTTTTT.

The chain carries TRBV7-8 and TRBJ2-5, with D possibly matching TRBD2 (6 bases). Germline V gives CDR1 SGHVS, CDR2 FQNEAQ. This CDR3 comprises 15 residues. V lost 1 base and J lost 5, with 14 bases in between. CDR3 DNA: TGTGCCAGCAGCTTAGATGCCGGGGGTCGGGAGACCCAGTACTTC. Its translation: CASSLDAGGRETQYF.

The chain couples TRBV7-2 to TRBJ2-1; 8 nucleotides align to TRBD2. CDR1 and CDR2 from the germline V gene are SGHTA and FQGNSA. V lost 0 bases to trimming and J lost 9 bases; unmatched junction nucleotides: 13. The CDR3 sequence is 17 residues long. The CDR3 DNA reads TGTGCCAGCAGCTTAGCCCTTCTCGGGACTAGACAGATTGAGCAGTTCTTC. Residues: CASSLALLGTRQIEQFF.

The chain joins TRBV29-1 to TRBJ2-7; 9 positions match TRBD1. Germline lookup yields CDR1 SQVTM and CDR2 ANQGSEA. CDR3 size: 14 residues. Trimming cost V 6 bases and J 5 bases; bases outside gene matches: 11. This chain's CDR3 is CSVRGDRGGHEQYF. The CDR3, as DNA: TGCAGCGTCCGAGGAGACAGGGGGGGCCACGAGCAGTACTTC.